A single sample gave rise to the 27 T cell receptor beta chains below, sequenced in a study of T cell repertoires in cytomegalovirus infection (dated by TCRdb to the late 2010s). The sequencing machine was an Illumina HiSeq 1500. TCRdb took the public reads, trimmed them with fastp at Q25, ran MiXCR for clone calling and kept in-frame beta chains. Identical CDR3 proteins give one entry, which carries the most common genes and DNA. Here the sample has tens of thousands of distinct CDR3 sequences; 20% to 25% occur a single time. Approximately 25% of the sample is taken by the ten largest. Their target antigens are unknown. The treatment or condition label of this sample denotes: in vitro stimulation with specific CMV peptide epitopes to enrich CMV-specific T cells. Sample: CD8+ T cells from cultured PBMCs, taken from culture after CMV antigen stimulation. The receptor source for this set is a human donor in good health (CMV status not recorded). Some clones in this sample may be carry-over from other donors' samples.

The J gene is TRBJ2-1, the V gene TRBV10-3, with 8 bases identical to TRBD1. Germline V gene data show CDR1 as ENHRY and CDR2 as SYGVKD. This CDR3 spans 15 amino acids. The V and J ends lost 6 bases and 0 bases, in that order; junction bases with no gene match: 4. The CDR3 region has the DNA TGTGCCATCAGGGCAGGGGGCAACTCCTACAATGAGCAGTTCTTC. Its translation: CAIRAGGNSYNEQFF.

This clonotype was observed a few times. The gene calls are TRBV14 and TRBJ2-4, with a possible D match to TRBD2 (6 bases). The V and J ends lost 1 base and 1 base respectively, with 11 bases between them. Germline V gene sequence: CDR1 SGHDN, CDR2 FVKESK. This CDR3 is built from 16 residues. This CDR3 reads CASSQVGGEAKNIQYF. The CDR3 bases are TGTGCCAGCAGCCAAGTAGGAGGGGAGGCCAAAAACATTCAGTACTTC.

A few counts support this clonotype. A much larger clonotype is one base distant, so this may be a read error. The final CDR3 position lacks the conserved phenylalanine or tryptophan, pointing to a likely read error. Here the CDR3 reads CASNRGGADTQYS. In nucleotides, the CDR3 is TGTGCCAGCAACAGGGGTGGCGCAGATACGCAGTATTCT. This chain uses TRBV6-2 or TRBV6-3 with TRBJ2-3, with TRBD1 matching 7 bases. CDR1 is MNHEY and CDR2 is SVGEGT in the germline V gene. The CDR3 is made up of 13 amino acids. V was pared by 7 bases and J by 4 bases, with 5 bases of the junction left unmatched.

This clonotype was counted only a few times. A clone one base away is much larger, so this may be a read error. The chain couples TRBV7-9 to TRBJ2-7; D remains ambiguous. The V gene's germline CDR1 is SEHNR and CDR2 FQNEAQ (reference sequence). V was cut by 5 bases and J by 0 bases, with 2 bases left in between. The CDR3 runs 11 residues. CDR3 sequence (DNA): TGTGCCAGCAGCAACTCCTACGAGCAGTACTTC. Its translation: CASSNSYEQYF.

The chain combines TRBV6-2 or TRBV6-3 with TRBJ2-7; 8 nucleotides line up with TRBD2. The J segment lost 5 bases and the V segment lost 2 bases, leaving 17 bases of the junction unmatched. The CDR3 length is 18 residues. Per the germline V gene, CDR1 is MNHEY and CDR2 is SVGEGT. CDR3 in DNA: TGTGCCAGCAGTTACGACCCTTTAGCGGGAACCCCTGCCAACGAGCAGTACTTC. It specifies CASSYDPLAGTPANEQYF.

Only a few counts were recorded for this clonotype. V usage is TRBV7-2 and J usage is TRBJ2-3, with D maybe TRBD1 (6 bases). Germline CDR1 SGHTA, CDR2 FQGNSA. V lost 4 bases, J lost 3 bases, and 14 bases lay in between. The CDR3 extends over 15 amino acids. The CDR3 coding sequence is TGTGCCAGCAGCTCTTCTGGACAGCTAACAGATACGCAGTATTTT. This codes for CASSSSGQLTDTQYF.

The rearrangement links TRBV7-8 to TRBJ1-3; 11 bases align to TRBD1. V shed 5 bases and J 4 bases; nucleotides not matched to a gene: 4. CDR1 and CDR2 (germline): SGHVS, FQNEAQ. The CDR3 length is 15 residues. The CDR3 reads CASSPGQGGGNTIYF. The CDR3 bases are TGTGCCAGCAGCCCGGGACAGGGGGGAGGAAACACCATATATTTT.

In its sample, this clonotype was seen a few times. The rearrangement links TRBV7-9 to TRBJ2-3; 8 nucleotides line up with TRBD2. The CDR3 is made up of 15 amino acids. The trim removed 3 bases at V and 4 bases at J, leaving 6 bases unmatched. CDR1 SEHNR and CDR2 FQNEAQ come from the germline V gene (reference sequence). CDR3: CASSFPGTRADTQYF. CDR3 nucleotide sequence: TGTGCCAGCAGCTTCCCCGGGACTAGAGCAGATACGCAGTATTTT.

The rearrangement joins TRBV27 to TRBJ2-7; maybe TRBD1 (6 bases). Germline V gene lookup returns CDR1 MNHEY and CDR2 SMNVEV (reference sequence). Trimming took off 1 base at V and 4 bases at J, with 11 bases between the two ends. The length of the CDR3 is 14 residues. CDR3 residues: CASSLYQGSYEQYF. The CDR3 region has the DNA TGTGCCAGCAGTTTATATCAGGGGTCTTACGAGCAGTACTTC.

This clonotype was found a few times. The J gene is TRBJ2-2, the V gene TRBV7-9, with no clear D. The CDR3 has 15 amino acids. The germline V gene encodes CDR1 SEHNR and CDR2 FQNEAQ (reference sequence). Trimming removed 11 bases from V and 4 bases from J, with 20 bases in between. The CDR3 sequence: CAVPSSEFSTGELFF. CDR3 nucleotide sequence: TGTGCCGTCCCCTCGAGCGAGTTCTCCACCGGGGAGCTGTTTTTT.

This clonotype appeared once. The chain uses TRBV5-4 and TRBJ2-1; TRBD1 matches at 9 bases. The CDR3 extends over 15 amino acids. Trimming cost V 4 bases and J 7 bases; bases outside gene matches: 9. Germline V gene lookup returns CDR1 SGHNT and CDR2 YYREEE (reference sequence). CDR3 bases: TGTGCCAGCAGCCTAGGACAGGGGAAGGGGAATGAGCAGTTCTTC. This encodes CASSLGQGKGNEQFF.

This clonotype has only a few counts. The rearrangement links TRBV19 to TRBJ1-1; 7 nucleotides agree with TRBD1. The germline V gene has CDR1 LNHDA and CDR2 SQIVND (reference sequence). V was clipped by 9 bases and J by 0 bases; unmatched bases: 4. CDR3 size: 13 residues. CDR3 in DNA: TGTGCCAGCAGGACAGGAATGAACACTGAAGCTTTCTTT. Protein product: CASRTGMNTEAFF.

This clonotype turned up a few times. The chain recombines TRBV4-3 with TRBJ2-7; D is perhaps TRBD1 (6 bases). The V end was cut by 3 bases, the J end by 6 bases, with 15 bases between. The germline V gene has CDR1 LGHNA and CDR2 YSLEER. The CDR3 has 14 amino acids. DNA of the CDR3: TGCGCCAGCAGCCAGGGTAGGACAGAGCGCGAGCAGTACTTC. Translating it yields CASSQGRTEREQYF.

The V gene is TRBV7-3, the J gene TRBJ2-7; 7 nucleotides line up with TRBD2. The trim removed 5 bases at V and 1 base at J, leaving 8 bases unmatched. The CDR3 is made up of 15 amino acids. Germline V gene data show CDR1 as SGHTA and CDR2 as FQGTGA. The CDR3 DNA sequence: TGTGCCAGCAGCCAAGGTCCGGGACTATCCTACGAGCAGTACTTC. Its protein product is CASSQGPGLSYEQYF.

A few counts support this clonotype. The rearrangement joins TRBV7-3 to TRBJ2-6; D gene ambiguous. V was shortened by 3 bases and J by 1 base, with 10 bases between the two germline ends. Germline assignment: CDR1 SGHTA and CDR2 FQGTGA. The CDR3 spans 16 residues. The CDR3 coding sequence is TGTGCCAGCAGCTTCACCTCCGGGTCTGGGGCCAACGTCCTGACTTTC. Encoded protein: CASSFTSGSGANVLTF.

The chain joins TRBV5-6 to TRBJ2-5, with TRBD2 as a possible D gene (5 bases). The CDR3 runs to 15 residues. Trimming took off 3 bases at V and 5 bases at J, with 17 bases between the two ends. Germline assignment: CDR1 SGHDT and CDR2 YYEEEE. The CDR3: CASSSPGDRRETQYF. CDR3 in DNA: TGTGCCAGCAGCTCACCCGGCGACCGGAGGGAGACCCAGTACTTC.

Written as DNA, the CDR3 is TGTGCCAGCAGCTCCGGACAGGACAGGGTGGCCTATGGCTACACCTTC. This codes for CASSSGQDRVAYGYTF. This rearrangement joins TRBV7-9 to TRBJ1-2; 8 nucleotides align to TRBD1. V shed 4 bases and J 4 bases; nucleotides not matched to a gene: 11. Per germline, CDR1 SEHNR and CDR2 FQNEAQ (reference sequence). CDR3 size: 16 residues.

V is TRBV7-8 and J is TRBJ2-5; D is undetermined. The V end lost 4 bases, the J end lost 4 bases, and 16 bases lay between the germline ends. This CDR3 contains 15 residues. Germline CDR1 SGHVS, CDR2 FQNEAQ. The CDR3 loop reads CASSYPDPPRETQYF. For the CDR3, the DNA is TGTGCCAGCAGCTATCCTGACCCCCCCCGAGAGACCCAGTACTTC.

The table lists this clonotype with a few counts. V gene TRBV7-8 combines with J gene TRBJ2-7; TRBD2 is a possible D gene (6 bases). The CDR3 is 15 amino acids. CDR1 is SGHVS, CDR2 FQNEAQ, per germline. The V and J ends lost 2 bases and 4 bases respectively, with 15 bases between them. CDR3 nucleotides: TGTGCCAGCAGCTTATTTCGGACTAACGATTACGAGCAGTACTTC. Translating it yields CASSLFRTNDYEQYF.

This clonotype has only one observation. The chain combines TRBV7-9 with TRBJ2-1; D remains unclear. Germline V gives CDR1 SEHNR, CDR2 FQNEAQ (reference sequence). The CDR3 is made up of 14 amino acids. V lost 7 bases and J lost 8, with 18 bases in between. The CDR3 nucleotides are TGTGCCAGCACCGAGTTTCGCAACCCCTATGAGCAGTTCTTC. Translated, it gives CASTEFRNPYEQFF.

J is TRBJ1-1 and V is TRBV7-2; no definite D call. Germline values: CDR1 SGHTA, CDR2 FQGNSA. Between the trimmed V and J ends, which lost 0 bases and 4 bases, there was a span of 3 bases. CDR3 length: 12 residues. This chain's CDR3 is CASSLAGTEAFF. Here the CDR3 DNA reads TGTGCCAGCAGCTTAGCGGGCACTGAAGCTTTCTTT.

Ten or more counts support this clonotype. This chain connects TRBV6-2 or TRBV6-3 to TRBJ1-2, with D perhaps matching TRBD1 (5 bases). Germline assignment: CDR1 MNHEY and CDR2 SVGEGT. This CDR3 is 15 amino acids long. V lost 2 bases, J lost 8 bases, and 18 bases lay in between. CDR3 sequence reads: CASSYERQGVDGYTF. The CDR3 coding sequence is TGTGCCAGCAGTTACGAACGGCAGGGAGTCGACGGCTACACCTTC.

The J gene is TRBJ2-5, the V gene TRBV4-1; D perhaps matches TRBD1 (7 bases). Germline loops: CDR1 MGHRA, CDR2 YSYEKL. The CDR3 is 15 residues long. V gave up 0 bases and J gave up 5 bases, with 13 bases separating them. CDR3 in amino acids: CASSQDPRGDETQYF. CDR3 nucleotide sequence: TGCGCCAGCAGCCAAGACCCCAGGGGGGACGAGACCCAGTACTTC.

This clonotype was counted only a few times. CDR3 sequence (DNA): TGTGCCAGCAGCTTAGATAGCAGGTCAGTGCTTCAGCCCCAGCATTTT. Protein: CASSLDSRSVLQPQHF. This rearrangement joins TRBV7-2 to TRBJ1-5; D gene unclear. CDR1 and CDR2 (germline): SGHTA, FQGNSA. The CDR3 has 16 amino acids. Trimming took off 1 base at V and 6 bases at J, with 16 bases between the two ends. The whole variable domain, remainder taken from reference TRBV7-2 and TRBJ1-5, is GAGVSQSPSNKVTEKGKDVELRCDPISGHTALYWYRQSLGQGLEFLIYFQGNSAPDKSGLPSDRFSAERTGGSVSTLTIQRTQQEDSAVYLCASSLDSRSVLQPQHFGDGTRLSIL.

The chain uses TRBV7-2 and TRBJ1-1; D not resolved. The CDR3 consists of 14 residues. The ends were cut back, 5 bases at V and 1 base at J, with 11 bases in the middle. Germline loops: CDR1 SGHTA, CDR2 FQGNSA. The CDR3 here is CASSPGRKNTEAFF. The CDR3 nucleotides read TGTGCCAGCAGCCCCGGACGGAAGAACACTGAAGCTTTCTTT. Drawing the rest from reference TRBV7-2 and TRBJ1-1, the complete variable domain is GAGVSQSPSNKVTEKGKDVELRCDPISGHTALYWYRQSLGQGLEFLIYFQGNSAPDKSGLPSDRFSAERTGGSVSTLTIQRTQQEDSAVYLCASSPGRKNTEAFFGQGTRLTVV.

This clonotype was recorded at least ten times. V is TRBV6-6 and J is TRBJ2-5, with 7 nucleotides matching TRBD1. This CDR3 is built from 15 residues. Germline CDR1 and CDR2: MNHNY and SVGAGI (reference sequence). The junction had 3 bases not matched to a gene; V was cut back by 0 bases and J by 2 bases. CDR3 nucleotide sequence: TGTGCCAGCAGTTACTCGACAGGGTGGCAAGAGACCCAGTACTTC. Protein: CASSYSTGWQETQYF.

This clonotype was found many times. J is TRBJ1-5 and V is TRBV12-3 or TRBV12-4; no clear D. The CDR3 is 13 amino acids. The V end was cut by 2 bases, the J end by 0 bases, with 2 bases between. Written as DNA, the CDR3 is TGTGCCAGCAGTTTAAATAGCAATCAGCCCCAGCATTTT. Translated, it gives CASSLNSNQPQHF.